The 30 T cell receptor beta chains below all came from one sample that was sequenced in a study of blood T cell repertoires in COVID-19. TCRdb's copy holds only in-frame clones and misses some; the assay was immunoSEQ multiplex PCR. This table has 250,000 to 300,000 clones, about 80% appearing once. Sequenced input: peripheral blood. These receptors were taken from a woman of 80 years or more with acute or convalescent COVID-19.

This clone turned up a few times. The chain couples TRBV12-5 to TRBJ1-5; D perhaps matches TRBD1 (6 bases). The CDR3 extends over 14 amino acids. Germline CDR1 reads LGHNT; CDR2 reads FRNRAP. Between the trimmed V and J ends, which lost 5 bases and 4 bases, there was a span of 12 bases. CDR3 in amino acids: CASGLWTANQPQHF. In DNA form, the CDR3 reads TGTGCTAGTGGTCTCTGGACAGCGAATCAGCCCCAGCATTTT.

Only one count was recorded for this clone. Here the CDR3 DNA reads TGTGCCAGCAGCCTCCTAGCGGGAGGGCCGGGCAAGGAGACCCAGTACTTC. It yields the protein CASSLLAGGPGKETQYF. This chain links TRBV3-1 (or the pseudogene TRBV3-2) with TRBJ2-5; TRBD2 matches 12 bases. The junction had 11 bases not matched to a gene; V was cut back by 4 bases and J by 5 bases. Germline values: CDR1 LGHDT, CDR2 YNNKEL (reference sequence). The CDR3 has 17 amino acids.

V gene TRBV2 combines with J gene TRBJ2-7; TRBD1 agrees at 11 bases. V shed 6 bases, J shed 2 bases, and the junction held 6 bases outside the gene matches. The CDR3 is 15 residues long. In germline, CDR1 is SNHLY, CDR2 FYNNEI. In DNA, the CDR3 is TGTGCCAGCAGCCGCGGACAGGGGGCTCCCTACGAGCAGTACTTC. This translates into CASSRGQGAPYEQYF.

In its sample, this clone was seen once. V gene TRBV19 combines with J gene TRBJ1-1; D is ambiguous. V lost 5 bases to trimming and J lost 5 bases, with 15 bases between them. Per germline, CDR1 LNHDA and CDR2 SQIVND (reference sequence). This CDR3 spans 14 amino acids. The CDR3 here is CASSALGRWTEAFF. CDR3 coding DNA: TGTGCCAGTAGTGCCCTGGGGAGATGGACTGAAGCTTTCTTT. Drawing the rest from reference TRBV19 and TRBJ1-1, the complete variable domain is DGGITQSPKYLFRKEGQNVTLSCEQNLNHDAMYWYRQDPGQGLRLIYYSQIVNDFQKGDIAEGYSVSREKKESFPLTVTSAQKNPTAFYLCASSALGRWTEAFFGQGTRLTVV.

The gene calls are TRBV3-1 (or the pseudogene TRBV3-2) and TRBJ1-1; D possibly corresponds to TRBD1 (6 bases). CDR1 is LGHDT and CDR2 is YNNKEL in the germline V gene (reference sequence). Trimming removed 2 bases from V and 4 bases from J, with 8 bases in between. The CDR3 sequence is 13 residues long. The CDR3, as DNA: TGTGCCAGCAGCCAACTGGACAGCACTGAAGCTTTCTTT. Encoded protein: CASSQLDSTEAFF.

The gene calls are TRBV5-1 and TRBJ2-1, with 7 bases lining up with TRBD2. The CDR3 has 15 amino acids. Germline CDR1 and CDR2: SGHRS and YFSETQ. The V and J ends lost 4 bases and 2 bases, in that order; junction bases with no gene match: 6. The CDR3 sequence: CASSPGLEPYNEQFF. The CDR3 DNA reads as TGCGCCAGCAGCCCCGGACTAGAACCCTACAATGAGCAGTTCTTC.

The DNA of the CDR3 is TGTGCCAGTAGTATACGCACTCGGGAGACCCAGTACTTC. Its translation: CASSIRTRETQYF. This rearrangement joins TRBV19 to TRBJ2-5, with D unclear. The CDR3 consists of 13 residues. V was clipped by 2 bases and J by 5 bases, with 9 bases between them. CDR1 LNHDA and CDR2 SQIVND come from the germline V gene (reference sequence).

The rearrangement joins TRBV6-1 to TRBJ1-2; 10 bases are shared with TRBD1. The CDR3 extends over 16 amino acids. The trim removed 0 bases at V and 8 bases at J, leaving 9 bases unmatched. Germline V lookup: CDR1 MNHNS, CDR2 SASEGT. In DNA form, the CDR3 reads TGTGCCAGCAGTGAAGCGGGAGCAGGGACAGGGGTCGGCTACACCTTC. Its protein is CASSEAGAGTGVGYTF.

V is TRBV7-6 and J is TRBJ2-7; 8 bases match TRBD2. This CDR3 contains 16 residues. V lost 4 bases, J lost 6 bases, and 14 bases stayed unmatched. Germline CDR1 and CDR2: SGHVS and FNYEAQ. DNA of the CDR3: TGTGCCAGCAGCTCCATACGGGGGGGGACCCGGGCCGAGCAGTACTTC. It translates to CASSSIRGGTRAEQYF.

This clone turned up a few times. The chain has TRBV5-5 and TRBJ1-4, with TRBD1 matching 7 bases. V lost 4 bases to trimming and J lost 5 bases; unmatched junction nucleotides: 11. The CDR3 sequence is 16 residues long. Germline loops: CDR1 SGHKS, CDR2 YYEKEE (reference sequence). This CDR3 is CASSQTGTAKNEKLFF. The DNA of the CDR3 is TGTGCCAGCAGCCAGACCGGGACAGCTAAGAATGAAAAACTGTTTTTT.

The V gene is TRBV2, the J gene TRBJ1-2; 11 positions match TRBD1. Germline V CDR1 and CDR2: SNHLY, FYNNEI. The CDR3 is 13 amino acids. With V trimmed by 5 bases and J by 8 bases, 4 bases remained unmatched. CDR3 region: CASSTDRGQGYTF. CDR3 DNA sequence: TGTGCCAGCAGTACGGACAGGGGGCAAGGCTACACCTTC.

The chain links TRBV29-1 to TRBJ1-1; 10 nucleotides align to TRBD1. CDR1 and CDR2 (germline): SQVTM, ANQGSEA. CDR3 length: 12 residues. J lost 6 bases, V lost 4 bases, and 2 bases had no gene match. The CDR3 DNA reads as TGCAGCGTTGCCGGACAGGGGGCTGAAGCTTTCTTT. As protein: CSVAGQGAEAFF.

In this sample, this clone turned up a few times. The gene calls are TRBV15 and TRBJ1-5; 7 nucleotides line up with TRBD1. The length of the CDR3 is 15 residues. J was trimmed by 6 bases and V by 1 base; bases with no gene match: 6. CDR1 LNHNV and CDR2 YYDKDF come from the germline V gene (reference sequence). The CDR3 bases are TGTGCCACCAGCAGAGGCCCATCAGGGGGTCAGCCCCAGCATTTT. Translation gives CATSRGPSGGQPQHF.

As concerns this clone: The sample holds other DNA sequences that translate to the same CDR3. The V gene is TRBV19, the J gene TRBJ2-5; 8 bases map to TRBD2. The germline gives CDR1 LNHDA, CDR2 SQIVND (reference sequence). This CDR3 comprises 15 residues. V dropped 3 bases and J dropped 2; count of bases not matched to a gene: 5. The CDR3 DNA is TGTGCCAGTAGTATTGTAGCGGGACCACAAGAGACCCAGTACTTC. It codes for CASSIVAGPQETQYF. Supplemented by reference TRBV19 and TRBJ2-5, the full variable domain reads DGGITQSPKYLFRKEGQNVTLSCEQNLNHDAMYWYRQDPGQGLRLIYYSQIVNDFQKGDIAEGYSVSREKKESFPLTVTSAQKNPTAFYLCASSIVAGPQETQYFGPGTRLLVL.

This chain connects TRBV3-1 (or the pseudogene TRBV3-2) to TRBJ2-1; 8 bases map to TRBD2. The germline CDR1 and CDR2 sequences are LGHDT and YNNKEL (reference sequence). The CDR3 is 15 amino acids. V trimming: 6 bases; J trimming: 3 bases; junction bases outside the gene matches: 7. CDR3 coding DNA: TGTGCCAGCAGTGGGCTAGCGGGCCGCTACAATGAGCAGTTCTTC. Its translation is CASSGLAGRYNEQFF.

The chain's CDR3 is CASSNRGHSTDTQYF. CDR3 DNA: TGTGCCAGTAGTAACAGGGGGCATAGCACAGATACGCAGTATTTT. This chain connects TRBV19 to TRBJ2-3; TRBD1 matches 9 bases. The CDR3 extends over 15 amino acids. Germline V gene lookup returns CDR1 LNHDA and CDR2 SQIVND (reference sequence). Trimming removed 4 bases from V and 0 bases from J; junction bases left unmatched: 2. The whole variable domain, filled in from reference TRBV19 and TRBJ2-3, reads DGGITQSPKYLFRKEGQNVTLSCEQNLNHDAMYWYRQDPGQGLRLIYYSQIVNDFQKGDIAEGYSVSREKKESFPLTVTSAQKNPTAFYLCASSNRGHSTDTQYFGPGTRLTVL.

In this sample, this clone turned up a few times. The chain carries TRBV5-1 and TRBJ1-4; 7 positions agree with TRBD1. The V and J ends lost 0 bases and 5 bases, in that order; junction bases with no gene match: 4. Looked up from germline, CDR1 is SGHRS and CDR2 is YFSETQ. This CDR3 contains 15 residues. In DNA, the CDR3 is TGCGCCAGCAGCTTGGGGACAGGCGCCAATGAAAAACTGTTTTTT. This translates into CASSLGTGANEKLFF.

This sequence joins TRBV19 and TRBJ1-5; 12 bases match TRBD1. V gave up 5 bases and J gave up 7 bases; unmatched junction bases: 3. From germline, CDR1 is LNHDA and CDR2 SQIVND (reference sequence). The CDR3 sequence is 14 residues long. The DNA for the CDR3 is TGTGCCAGTAGTGTAGGGACAGGGGGCCAGCCCCAGCATTTT. The encoded protein is CASSVGTGGQPQHF.

This clone was counted between two and nine times. This rearrangement joins TRBV19 to TRBJ2-2; D remains unclear. There are 13 residues in the CDR3. Deletions cut 3 bases from V and 2 bases from J, with 4 bases between. Per the germline V gene, CDR1 is LNHDA and CDR2 is SQIVND (reference sequence). The CDR3 reads CASSIGNTGELFF. CDR3 sequence (DNA): TGTGCCAGTAGTATTGGCAACACCGGGGAGCTGTTTTTT.

The genes are TRBV6-4 and TRBJ2-3; 7 bases match TRBD2. Germline V gene data show CDR1 as MRHNA and CDR2 as SNTAGT. The CDR3 sequence is 14 residues long. V was clipped by 2 bases and J by 1 base; unmatched bases: 0. The DNA for the CDR3 is TGTGCCAGCAGTGACGCGGGGGGCACAGATACGCAGTATTTT. It translates to CASSDAGGTDTQYF.

In this sample, this clone turned up a few times. This rearrangement joins TRBV7-9 to TRBJ2-6, with D tentatively TRBD1 (6 bases). Trimming stripped 5 bases from V and 0 bases from J, with 14 bases between. CDR3 length: 17 amino acids. The germline CDR1 and CDR2 sequences are SEHNR and FQNEAQ (reference sequence). CDR3 in amino acids: CASSRRTAHSGANVLTF. DNA of the CDR3: TGTGCCAGCAGCCGCCGGACAGCCCACTCTGGGGCCAACGTCCTGACTTTC.

CDR3 sequence (DNA): TGTGCCAGCAGCCCGAGGGGGGGCATGGGCACCGGGGAGCTGTTTTTT. Translation: CASSPRGGMGTGELFF. The chain carries TRBV7-6 and TRBJ2-2; tentative D call: TRBD2 (7 bases). The ends were cut back, 5 bases at V and 4 bases at J, with 17 bases in the middle. This CDR3 is built from 16 residues. Germline CDR1 is SGHVS and CDR2 is FNYEAQ.

The gene calls are TRBV20-1 and TRBJ1-1, with D possibly TRBD1 on 6 matching bases. The germline V gene has CDR1 DFQATT and CDR2 SNEGSKA (reference sequence). V was cut by 3 bases and J by 4 bases, with 12 bases left in between. The CDR3 loop spans 13 amino acids. This CDR3 is CSASGGLGTEAFF. CDR3 coding DNA: TGCAGTGCTAGTGGGGGGCTTGGCACTGAAGCTTTCTTT.

This chain connects TRBV12-3 or TRBV12-4 to TRBJ2-1; the match to TRBD1 covers 8 bases. This CDR3 is built from 13 residues. V dropped 2 bases and J dropped 10; count of bases not matched to a gene: 4. The CDR3 region is CASSLITGGEQFF. The CDR3 nucleotides are TGTGCCAGCAGTTTAATCACAGGGGGAGAGCAGTTCTTC.

Only a few counts were recorded for this clone. The chain carries TRBV7-9 and TRBJ2-3; D is undetermined. Germline loops: CDR1 SEHNR, CDR2 FQNEAQ (reference sequence). Trimming removed 11 bases at V and 0 bases at J, with 6 bases between. CDR3 length: 11 amino acids. CDR3 sequence (DNA): TGTGCCTCCGGGAGCACAGATACGCAGTATTTT. Translation gives CASGSTDTQYF.

The chain couples TRBV18 to TRBJ1-1, with D perhaps matching TRBD1 (6 bases). Trimming shortened V by 2 bases and J by 1 base, and 17 bases separated the two germline ends. The CDR3 is 17 amino acids. From germline, CDR1 is KGHSH and CDR2 LQKENI. CDR3 DNA: TGTGCCAGCTCACCATTCGAGGCAGGGGCGAGGAACACTGAAGCTTTCTTT. This translates into CASSPFEAGARNTEAFF.

This clone came up once. This sequence joins TRBV30 and TRBJ2-1; the match to TRBD2 covers 10 bases. This CDR3 contains 16 residues. V trimming: 0 bases; J trimming: 4 bases; junction bases outside the gene matches: 6. In germline, CDR1 is GTSNPN, CDR2 SVGIG (reference sequence). The DNA of the CDR3 is TGTGCCTGGAGTGTACAGTCTAGCGGGGGTTACAATGAGCAGTTCTTC. Protein sequence: CAWSVQSSGGYNEQFF.

Only a few counts were recorded for this clone. The V and J genes are TRBV9 and TRBJ1-3; D unresolved. Germline CDR1 and CDR2: SGDLS and YYNGEE. Trimming cost V 4 bases and J 2 bases, with 13 bases left between them. The length of the CDR3 is 15 residues. DNA of the CDR3: TGTGCCAGCAGCCCCCACGAGGGCCCTGGAAACACCATATATTTT. Protein sequence: CASSPHEGPGNTIYF.

This clone was seen a handful of times. The CDR3 DNA reads as TGCAGTGCCAGTTTGCGGGGGCGGAATGGCTACACCTTC. Translating gives CSASLRGRNGYTF. The rearrangement links TRBV20-1 to TRBJ1-2; possibly TRBD1 for D (6 bases). Trimming shortened V by 6 bases and J by 6 bases, and 17 bases separated the two germline ends. CDR1 DFQATT and CDR2 SNEGSKA come from the germline V gene (reference sequence). The CDR3 length is 13 residues.

DNA for the CDR3: TGTGCCAGCATTACCCCAGGGCAAACTAATGAAAAACTGTTTTTT. Residues: CASITPGQTNEKLFF. The gene calls are TRBV2 and TRBJ1-4; TRBD1 might be the D (5 bases). The germline gives CDR1 SNHLY, CDR2 FYNNEI. The germline V and J ends were trimmed by 7 bases and 1 base, with 13 bases remaining between them. The CDR3 extends over 15 amino acids.